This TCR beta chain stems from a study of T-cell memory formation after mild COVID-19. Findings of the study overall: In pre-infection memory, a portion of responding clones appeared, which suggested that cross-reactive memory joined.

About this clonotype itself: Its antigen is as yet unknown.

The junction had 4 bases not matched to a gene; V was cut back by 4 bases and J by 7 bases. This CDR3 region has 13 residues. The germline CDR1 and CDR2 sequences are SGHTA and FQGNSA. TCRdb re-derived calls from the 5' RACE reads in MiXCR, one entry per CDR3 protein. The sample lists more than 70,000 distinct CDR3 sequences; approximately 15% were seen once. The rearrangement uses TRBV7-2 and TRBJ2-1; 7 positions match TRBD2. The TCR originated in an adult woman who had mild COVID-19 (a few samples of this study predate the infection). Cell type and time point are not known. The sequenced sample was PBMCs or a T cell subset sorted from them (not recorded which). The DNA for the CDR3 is TGTGCCAGCAGCTGGGGCGGGGGTAATGAGCAGTTCTTC. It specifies CASSWGGGNEQFF.